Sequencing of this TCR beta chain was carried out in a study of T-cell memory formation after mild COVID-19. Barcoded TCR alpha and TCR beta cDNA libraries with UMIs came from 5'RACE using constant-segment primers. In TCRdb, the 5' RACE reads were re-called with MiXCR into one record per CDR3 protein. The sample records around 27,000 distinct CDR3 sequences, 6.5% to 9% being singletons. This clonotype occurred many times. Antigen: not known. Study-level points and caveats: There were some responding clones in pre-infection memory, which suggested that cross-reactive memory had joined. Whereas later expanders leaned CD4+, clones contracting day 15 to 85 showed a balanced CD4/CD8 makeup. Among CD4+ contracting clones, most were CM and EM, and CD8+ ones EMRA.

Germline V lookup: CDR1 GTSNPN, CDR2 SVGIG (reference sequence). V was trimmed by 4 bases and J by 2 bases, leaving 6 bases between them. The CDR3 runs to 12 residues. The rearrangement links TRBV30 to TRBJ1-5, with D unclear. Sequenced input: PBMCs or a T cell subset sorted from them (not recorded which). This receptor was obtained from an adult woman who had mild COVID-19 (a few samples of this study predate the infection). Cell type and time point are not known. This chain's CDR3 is CAWTLGNQPQHF. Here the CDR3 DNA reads TGTGCCTGGACACTGGGCAATCAGCCCCAGCATTTT.